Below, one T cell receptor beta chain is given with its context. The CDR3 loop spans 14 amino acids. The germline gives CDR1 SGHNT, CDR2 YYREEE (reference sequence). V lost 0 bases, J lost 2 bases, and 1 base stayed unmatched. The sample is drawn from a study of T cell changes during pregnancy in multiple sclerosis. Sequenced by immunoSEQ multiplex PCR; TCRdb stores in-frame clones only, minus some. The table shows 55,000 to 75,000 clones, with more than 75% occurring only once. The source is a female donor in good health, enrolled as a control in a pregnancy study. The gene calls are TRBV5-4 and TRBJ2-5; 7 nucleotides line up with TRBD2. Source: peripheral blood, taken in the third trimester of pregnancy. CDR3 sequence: CASSLASGQETQYF. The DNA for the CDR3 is TGTGCCAGCAGCTTGGCTAGCGGACAAGAGACCCAGTACTTC.